These 21 T cell receptor beta chains were sequenced from one sample in a study of T cell responses to AZD1222 COVID-19 vaccine. The protocol was immunoSEQ multiplex PCR, while the TCRdb copy is restricted to in-frame clones and leaves out a portion. Seen here are approximately 140,000 clones, around 90% observed once, and the top ten hold more than 1.2%. The sample here was peripheral blood, taken on day 0 of AZD1222 vaccination. The receptors were gathered from an adult in good health.

V and J are TRBV5-1 and TRBJ1-4; D remains unclear. Germline loops: CDR1 SGHRS, CDR2 YFSETQ. The V and J ends lost 2 bases and 3 bases respectively, with 5 bases between them. CDR3 length: 13 amino acids. The CDR3 spells CASSFGANEKLFF. Written as DNA, the CDR3 is TGCGCCAGCAGCTTTGGGGCTAATGAAAAACTGTTTTTT.

The chain carries TRBV19 and TRBJ1-5; possibly TRBD1 for D (5 bases). Germline lookup yields CDR1 LNHDA and CDR2 SQIVND (reference sequence). The germline V and J ends were trimmed by 3 bases and 5 bases, with 23 bases remaining between them. The CDR3 consists of 18 residues. Here the CDR3 DNA reads TGTGCCAGTAGTATGCAAAGTGTGGGGGGGAGAACTTATCAGCCCCAGCATTTT. Protein sequence: CASSMQSVGGRTYQPQHF.

The chain links TRBV6-5 to TRBJ2-1; a possible D gene is TRBD2 (6 bases). The germline gives CDR1 MNHEY, CDR2 SVGAGI. This CDR3 is 14 amino acids long. Between the trimmed V and J ends, which lost 6 bases and 5 bases, there was a span of 14 bases. CDR3 nucleotides: TGTGCCAGCAGCCGTGTAGCGGAACACAATGAGCAGTTCTTC. Amino acids: CASSRVAEHNEQFF.

This clone is medium-sized (0.01 to 0.1%) within its sample. V gene TRBV7-2 combines with J gene TRBJ1-5; D is possibly TRBD1 (6 bases). Germline values: CDR1 SGHTA, CDR2 FQGNSA. Trimming took 0 bases from V and 3 from J, leaving 9 bases between them. The CDR3 loop spans 15 amino acids. The CDR3 loop is CASSLAGGPNQPQHF. The CDR3 nucleotides read TGTGCCAGCAGCTTAGCCGGGGGGCCCAATCAGCCCCAGCATTTT.

The count of this clone is one. This sequence joins TRBV5-5 and TRBJ1-3; D ambiguous. The CDR3 runs 14 residues. Deletions cut 5 bases from V and 0 bases from J, with 9 bases between. The germline V gene encodes CDR1 SGHKS and CDR2 YYEKEE (reference sequence). DNA for the CDR3: TGTGCCAGCAGGTCGGGTAGCTCTGGAAACACCATATATTTT. Its translation: CASRSGSSGNTIYF.

In the case of this clone: Other DNA sequences in the sample encode the same CDR3. This chain uses TRBV7-9 with TRBJ1-6; the D is unclear. Trimming cost V 2 bases and J 7 bases, with 3 bases left between them. This CDR3 is built from 12 residues. Germline-derived CDR1 and CDR2 are SEHNR and FQNEAQ (reference sequence). CDR3 residues: CASSLQNSPLHF. For the CDR3, the DNA is TGTGCCAGCAGCTTACAGAATTCACCCCTCCACTTT.

This chain's CDR3 is CASSQMASGSYEQYF. Here the CDR3 DNA reads TGTGCCAGCAGCCAAATGGCTAGCGGTTCCTACGAGCAGTACTTC. This chain connects TRBV3-1 (or the pseudogene TRBV3-2) to TRBJ2-7; 7 bases line up with TRBD2. The V gene end was trimmed by 2 bases and the J gene end by 1 base; junction bases not matched to a gene: 5. The CDR3 contains 15 residues. Germline V gene lookup returns CDR1 LGHDT and CDR2 YNNKEL (reference sequence).

This clone was detected once. The chain employs TRBV5-5 and TRBJ1-1; possibly TRBD1 for D (5 bases). This CDR3 spans 13 amino acids. Germline CDR1 is SGHKS and CDR2 is YYEKEE (reference sequence). V dropped 4 bases and J dropped 6 bases, with 13 bases sitting between them. For the CDR3, the DNA is TGTGCCAGCAGCCGCAGGGATTTGCCTGAAGCTTTCTTT. Residues: CASSRRDLPEAFF.

The chain couples TRBV12-3 or TRBV12-4 to TRBJ1-2; TRBD1 might be the D (6 bases). V was clipped by 5 bases and J by 4 bases, with 11 bases between them. The CDR3 has 13 amino acids. Written as DNA, the CDR3 is TGTGCCAGCAGTCCAGGGGAGGGCTATGGCTACACCTTC. Encoded protein: CASSPGEGYGYTF.

The chain carries TRBV12-3 or TRBV12-4 and TRBJ1-2; 7 bases are a match to TRBD1. The CDR3 runs 13 residues. Losses at the gene ends were 6 bases for V and 7 bases for J; bases not matched to a gene: 8. In DNA form, the CDR3 reads TGTGCCAGCAGCTTTGGACAGGTTGGTGGCTACACCTTC. It yields the protein CASSFGQVGGYTF.

The V call is TRBV28, the J call TRBJ2-7, with D perhaps matching TRBD1 (6 bases). The CDR3 runs to 14 residues. Germline V gene sequence: CDR1 MDHEN, CDR2 SYDVKM. V lost 5 bases to trimming and J lost 4 bases, with 15 bases between them. The CDR3 spells CASSPRDGTYEQYF. The DNA of the CDR3 is TGTGCCAGCAGTCCCCGGGACGGGACATACGAGCAGTACTTC.

The chain uses TRBV10-3 and TRBJ1-6, with D uncertain. This CDR3 region has 14 residues. V lost 1 base and J lost 7, with 8 bases in between. Germline lookup yields CDR1 ENHRY and CDR2 SYGVKD. The CDR3 coding sequence is TGTGCCATCAGTGAGTTTACGGAGAATTCACCCCTCCACTTT. Translating it yields CAISEFTENSPLHF.

The chain couples TRBV4-2 to TRBJ2-3; tentatively, D is TRBD1 or TRBD2 (5 bases each). V was shortened by 0 bases and J by 1 base, with 14 bases between the two germline ends. The CDR3 spans 17 residues. CDR1 LGHNA and CDR2 YNFKEQ come from the germline V gene. CDR3 residues: CASSQDLPGRGTDTQYF. In DNA, the CDR3 is TGTGCCAGCAGCCAAGATTTGCCGGGACGAGGCACAGATACGCAGTATTTT.

The chain links TRBV20-1 to TRBJ1-5, with unresolved D. V lost 3 bases and J 3 bases, leaving 6 bases between the germline ends. The V gene's germline CDR1 is DFQATT and CDR2 SNEGSKA (reference sequence). This CDR3 contains 12 residues. Here the CDR3 DNA reads TGCAGTGCTAGTCCGTCCAATCAGCCCCAGCATTTT. This codes for CSASPSNQPQHF.

The table lists this clone with a count of one. V is TRBV2 and J is TRBJ2-3; unclear D gene. Germline V gene sequence: CDR1 SNHLY, CDR2 FYNNEI. Trimming stripped 8 bases from V and 2 bases from J, with 14 bases between. The length of the CDR3 is 14 residues. In DNA form, the CDR3 reads TGTGCCAGCTCCCCCAATCAGGCCACAGATACGCAGTATTTT. Encoded protein: CASSPNQATDTQYF.

This chain links TRBV2 with TRBJ2-6; D call uncertain. CDR1 is SNHLY and CDR2 is FYNNEI in the germline V gene. Trimming cost V 1 base and J 2 bases, with 6 bases left between them. CDR3 length: 15 residues. For the CDR3, the DNA is TGTGCCAGCAGTGAAGAAGGTACTGGGGCCAACGTCCTGACTTTC. Amino acid sequence: CASSEEGTGANVLTF.

This chain links TRBV10-3 with TRBJ2-7; no reliable D call. The CDR3 sequence is 13 residues long. Trimming took off 0 bases at V and 4 bases at J, with 7 bases between the two ends. The germline CDR1 and CDR2 sequences are ENHRY and SYGVKD. The CDR3 here is CAISESGRYEQYF. The DNA of the CDR3 is TGTGCCATCAGTGAGTCAGGCAGATACGAGCAGTACTTC.

This clone appeared a single time. The gene calls are TRBV6-6 and TRBJ2-7; TRBD1 agrees at 7 bases. Germline V gene data show CDR1 as MNHNY and CDR2 as SVGAGI (reference sequence). CDR3 size: 14 residues. V lost 2 bases, J lost 4 bases, and 5 bases stayed unmatched. CDR3 DNA: TGTGCCAGCAGTTACCTGGGACAGCTATACGAGCAGTACTTC. It codes for CASSYLGQLYEQYF.

This chain connects TRBV27 to TRBJ2-6; D is ambiguous. The CDR3 totals 15 residues. Germline loops: CDR1 MNHEY, CDR2 SMNVEV (reference sequence). Trimming took 4 bases from V and 2 from J, leaving 9 bases between them. CDR3: CASSSRLTGANVLTF. CDR3 DNA: TGTGCCAGCAGTTCACGCCTCACTGGGGCCAACGTCCTGACTTTC. The full variable domain, its missing parts supplied by reference TRBV27 and TRBJ2-6, is EAQVTQNPRYLITVTGKKLTVTCSQNMNHEYMSWYRQDPGLGLRQIYYSMNVEVTDKGDVPEGYKVSRKEKRNFPLILESPSPNQTSLYFCASSSRLTGANVLTFGAGSRLTVL.

The J gene is TRBJ2-2, the V gene TRBV2; no firm D call. CDR3 size: 12 residues. The V gene's germline CDR1 is SNHLY and CDR2 FYNNEI. V was pared by 4 bases and J by 3 bases, with 3 bases between. The CDR3 region has the DNA TGTGCCAGCAGTGGGGACACCGGGGAGCTGTTTTTT. Translated, it gives CASSGDTGELFF. The full variable domain, completed using reference TRBV2 and TRBJ2-2, is EPEVTQTPSHQVTQMGQEVILRCVPISNHLYFYWYRQILGQKVEFLVSFYNNEISEKSEIFDDQFSVERPDGSNFTLKIRSTKLEDSAMYFCASSGDTGELFFGEGSRLTVL.

The rearrangement links TRBV11-3 to TRBJ2-3; D possibly corresponds to TRBD2 (6 bases). The CDR3 covers 16 residues. Germline loops: CDR1 SGHNT, CDR2 YENEEA. Between the trimmed V and J ends, which lost 2 bases and 6 bases, there was a span of 18 bases. The CDR3 DNA reads TGTGCCAGCAGCTTATATCATCGGCGGGATAGGGATACGCAGTATTTT. As protein: CASSLYHRRDRDTQYF.